This T cell receptor beta chain was identified in a study of cytomegalovirus exposure and HLA in healthy donors. The PCR was carried out with 60 Vbeta primers and 13 Jbeta primers. Generated by immunoSEQ multiplex PCR, the TCRdb table keeps only in-frame clones and is missing some. Of roughly 100,000 clones listed, 70% to 85% are singletons. Germline-derived CDR1 and CDR2 are SEHNR and FQNEAQ (reference sequence). The CDR3 runs 13 residues. Trimming shortened V by 5 bases and J by 6 bases, and 10 bases separated the two germline ends. The chain is built from TRBV7-9 and TRBJ2-2; the D is unclear. The receptor was derived from a boy aged 10-17 years in good health and CMV-seronegative. Sequencing used PBMCs. This chain's CDR3 is CASSTHGSGELFF. CDR3 DNA sequence: TGTGCCAGCAGCACCCACGGGTCCGGGGAGCTGTTTTTT.